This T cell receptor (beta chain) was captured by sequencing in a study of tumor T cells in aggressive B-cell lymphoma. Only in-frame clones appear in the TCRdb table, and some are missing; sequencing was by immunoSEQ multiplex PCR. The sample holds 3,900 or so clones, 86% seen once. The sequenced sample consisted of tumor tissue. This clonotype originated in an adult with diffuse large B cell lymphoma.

DNA of the CDR3: TGTGCCAGTAGTTTCGGGGGTACCTACAATGAGCAGTTCTTC. This sequence encodes CASSFGGTYNEQFF. The chain employs TRBV19 and TRBJ2-1, with D perhaps matching TRBD2 (6 bases). Germline V gene sequence: CDR1 LNHDA, CDR2 SQIVND (reference sequence). The CDR3 has 14 residues. V was shortened by 5 bases and J by 2 bases, with 10 bases between the two germline ends.